This T cell receptor beta chain came from a study of blood T cell repertoires in COVID-19. Study-level background: Sites across the United States, Italy and Spain contributed samples from acute and convalescent COVID-19.

There are 15 residues in the CDR3. With 2 bases removed from V and 4 bases from J, the gap between germline ends came to 14 bases. CDR1 is LGHDT, CDR2 YNNKEL, per germline (reference sequence). Generated by immunoSEQ multiplex PCR, the TCRdb table keeps only in-frame clones and is missing some. This table has under 200,000 clones, around 79% appearing once. Sequenced material: peripheral blood. The sequence came from a man in his fifties or sixties with active or convalescent COVID-19. The V call is TRBV3-1 (or the pseudogene TRBV3-2), the J call TRBJ1-2, with D hard to call. The CDR3 loop reads CASSQNHGGSYGYTF. Written as DNA, the CDR3 is TGTGCCAGCAGCCAAAATCATGGCGGTAGCTATGGCTACACCTTC.